This T cell receptor beta chain originates from a study of cytomegalovirus exposure and HLA in healthy donors listed by TCRdb under 2017. Background on the whole study: According to an earlier analysis of 550 to 700 of the donors, 150 million to 200 million T cells yielded 90 million to 140 million unique TCR beta sequences and 276 Gb of sequence data. The genetic ancestry cluster associated with self-reported Caucasian donors included around four fifths of the 350 to 500 genotyped donors. The number of typed donors differed by locus: about 620-640 for A, B, C, DRB1 and DQB1; 500 to 550 for DQA1; some 610 for DPA1; and roughly 470 for DPB1. An earlier analysis of fewer than 750 of the donors used high-throughput TCR beta sequencing to judge whether each TCR beta V gene segment behaved as functional or pseudogenic. Alongside the repertoire data, information on donor age, sex, ethnicity and CMV serostatus was compiled. Using immunosequencing, the study profiled T cell repertoires from around 680 subjects and related those repertoires to cytomegalovirus serostatus. The study aimed to test whether signatures of past pathogen exposure could be identified by cataloging public T cell receptors. The study combined high-throughput TCR immunosequencing, statistical association of individual TCRs with disease status, and machine learning to predict cytomegalovirus infection status. A later genetic analysis took genome-wide SNP genotypes for about three fifths of the roughly 670 donors and used that subset as a discovery cohort. A separate validation cohort of approximately 130 different subjects was used in addition to the roughly 700-subject first cohort. Both class I and class II loci were covered by HLA typing, at four-digit resolution. Every repertoire in the discovery cohort had been generated on one and the same sequencing platform. Rather than using new phenotypic data, the later analysis identified candidate immune exposures from TCR beta sequences and from how often those sequences occurred across donors. Across 300 to 500 genotyped donors of the cohort, an average of about 200,000 unique TCR beta nucleotide sequences per donor were sequenced, and approximately 19% of those sequences were non-productive. An early release covering more than 500 HLA-typed donors comprised approximately 300 gigabases of sequencing data and tens of millions of unique TCR sequences. Four to six DR-DQ haplotypes were handled as single units for association and clustering because linkage in the cohort was strong. A later analysis re-analyzed previously published TCR beta repertoires from approximately 700 donors and added high-resolution HLA genotyping to study TCR occurrence patterns. Overall study results and their limits: A later analysis found that HLA-associated TCR beta chains were more clonally expanded and had lower generation probabilities than equally common non-associated chains. The cohort was sequenced for TCR beta chains only, and without alpha or paired-chain data the features that could be detected were limited. When HLA alleles, especially DR and DQ, strongly co-occurred, TCR associations were difficult to assign to individual alleles. In a later analysis, more than 15,000 TCR beta sequences were associated with specific HLA alleles at a false discovery rate of 0.05. Across donors, most TCR sequences were observed very rarely, whereas some public TCRs were present in many individuals. A group of highly shared sequence variants was considered likely to be a technical artifact of the sequencing pipeline. In both the original and validation cohorts, the classifier was reported to diagnose cytomegalovirus status with high specificity and sensitivity. Correlated functional status among segregating V segments might be attributable to linkage disequilibrium, but an unknown experimental factor could not be ruled out. Because some donors lacked HLA typing at each locus, the association tests relied only on the typed subset. The study listed 170 or so TCR beta chains as associated with cytomegalovirus. A later analysis reported that several top co-occurrence clusters appeared linked to parvovirus B19, influenza, CMV and Epstein-Barr virus. A further reported finding was that TCR beta sequences accurately predicted the HLA-A and HLA-B alleles for most subjects in the first cohort. In a later genetic analysis, fewer N-insertions in productive TCRs were reported among donors in an Asian-associated ancestry cluster than the approximately 710-donor mean. For the cohort, immune exposure information was limited to CMV serostatus. The earlier analysis of about 600 of the donors excluded roughly 16 rarely observed V segments, including chromosome 9 orphons, because counts were too low. Broadly in line with IMGT annotations, most TCR beta V segments showed up in productive rearrangements about 87% or about 30% of the time in an earlier analysis of several hundred of the donors. A later analysis found that TCR association rates varied across HLA loci, with DRB1 alleles showing the most associated TCRs and HLA-C alleles the fewest. Three of the identified cytomegalovirus-associated TCR beta chains were confirmed in vitro to be specific for cytomegalovirus antigens. The authors suggested that the approach could potentially be generalized to other disease states and immunological phenotypes. An association between a missense DCLRE1C variant and V-gene and J-gene trimming of TCR beta chains was found in a later genetic analysis and replicated in an independent cohort. Sequencing depth was assumed to be roughly uniform across donors in the presence/absence analyses, though that assumption may not hold. In a later analysis, most CMV-associated TCR beta chains were found to appear HLA-restricted, with HLA associations seemingly driven largely by CMV exposure.

Library generation was performed with the immunoSEQ multiplex PCR assay. For the multiplex PCR, a mixture combining 60 forward primers for TCR Vbeta segments and 13 reverse primers for TCR Jbeta segments was used. The CDR3 region of rearranged TCR beta genes was amplified from genomic DNA by a multiplex PCR assay. The amplified TCR beta libraries were sequenced on the Illumina HiSeq System as 87-base-pair reads. The published analysis was carried out like this. Across the 500 to 850 repertoires, a later analysis counted about 81 million unique TCR beta chains, some 11 million of which were shared by at least two donors. Raw reads were error-corrected and collapsed into unique sequences by a nearest-neighbor algorithm in which closely related sequences were merged to remove PCR and sequencing errors. V, D and J gene segments were assigned by aligning CDR3 sequences to IMGT reference sequences. Each retained sequence needed at least a six-nucleotide match to both a V gene segment and a J gene segment. A rearrangement counted as productive if the CDR3 had no stop codons and remained in frame with V and J, and every other rearrangement counted as non-productive. CDR3 was defined according to IMGT convention as the region running from the second conserved V-encoded cysteine to the conserved J-encoded phenylalanine. The earlier analysis of about 590 of the donors excluded sequences that lacked an unambiguous match to a single V gene segment. An earlier analysis of almost 600 of the donors classified V segments as functional when productive rearrangements were above 56.7% and as segregating when the standard deviation between donors was above 5%. A statistical classification framework was developed to diagnose cytomegalovirus status using the catalog of TCR beta chain sequences. V and J gene assignment, in a later analysis, came from comparing TCR nucleotide sequences with IMGT/GENE-DB human TR gene sequences. In a later analysis, CDR3 sequences and most-parsimonious VDJ recombination scenarios were assigned using the TCRdist pipeline. In a later analysis, every TCR beta chain was defined by the combination of its CDR3 amino acid sequence and its V-gene family, and reads without a unique V-gene family were dropped. As a way to deal with suspected cross-contamination and a sequencing artifact, a later analysis dropped over 550 nucleotide sequences that were highly shared and had low generation probability. In a later analysis, a clonal expansion index was calculated for each public chain from normalized within-repertoire ranks of inferred template counts. A later analysis computed generation probabilities with a VDJ recombination model fitted to out-of-frame rearrangements, and checked the results against IGoR. In a later analysis, hypergeometric tests were used to score TCR-TCR, TCR-HLA and TCR-CMV co-occurrence, with a repertoire-size bias correction applied to TCR pairs. False discovery rates were estimated in a later analysis by permuting HLA or CMV assignments 20 times. In a later analysis, co-occurring TCRs were grouped using DBSCAN, with TCRdist sequence similarity added in when clustering inside HLA-allele-positive subsets. Repertoires with fewer than 30,000 or more than 120,000 public chains were left out of co-occurrence clustering, as were five repertoires with anomalous nucleotide sharing. TCRdb stores this immuneACCESS table with in-frame sequences only. Part of the clones is absent; in the studies checked, under half of the shortfall reflects unresolved V genes, and no reason is known for the rest. The V and J calls and clone size were taken over from that table, and D and trimming were inferred from the DNA. The sample yields more than 150,000 clones; over 75% were counted once. 1% to 1.5% of the sample rests with the top ten.

The cohort consisted of some 670 healthy bone marrow donors. At the time of sampling, every cohort member was nominally healthy, though immune exposures that went unrecorded were likely present. The donor was CMV seropositive and belonged to the group of 250 to 300 seropositive cohort members. A peripheral blood sample was provided by each donor, and peripheral blood mononuclear cells were used for TCR beta sequencing. Genomic DNA extraction from the blood cell samples was performed with the Qiagen DNeasy Blood Extraction Kit. A word on this clone: Which antigen it targets is not known. Within one base of it there is no much larger clone, and no base qualities were kept.

Specimen: PBMCs. This receptor was identified in a middle-aged man in good health and CMV-seropositive.

The DNA sequence is TGTGCCAGCAGGTCCCCTTACGGCGGGGAGCTGTTTTTT. Its translation reads: CASRSPYGGELFF. This chain joins TRBV27 to TRBJ2-2, with no reliable assignment of the D segment. The germline V gene (reference sequence) yields MNHEY for CDR1 and SMNVEV for CDR2. V is clipped by 6 bases and J by 7 bases, and the sequence between their germline boundaries is 12 bases long. The CDR3 runs 13 residues from the cysteine to the phenylalanine. The CDR3 DNA has 39 bases and is translated from base 1.